The 14 T cell receptor beta chains below all came from one sample that was sequenced in a study of OX40 agonist ivuxolimab in advanced cancers. Clones were sequenced by immunoSEQ multiplex PCR, and TCRdb holds only the in-frame ones, with some missing. The sample contains about 35,000 clones, about 74% of which appear only once. The specimen was CD4+ or CD8+ T cells sorted from blood, collected in a trial of the OX40 agonist ivuxolimab. Receptors originate from an adult with an advanced solid tumor such as melanoma, head and neck, liver or kidney cancer.

The chain links TRBV18 to TRBJ1-4; D is uncertain. The CDR3 contains 16 residues. CDR1 KGHSH and CDR2 LQKENI come from the germline V gene. V lost 0 bases and J lost 8, with 16 bases in between. The DNA for the CDR3 is TGTGCCAGCTCACCACCCCAGAGGGCTAGAGGCGAAAAACTGTTTTTT. Protein: CASSPPQRARGEKLFF.

The chain links TRBV4-2 to TRBJ1-2; D call uncertain. Looked up from germline, CDR1 is LGHNA and CDR2 is YNFKEQ. The CDR3 covers 15 residues. V lost 0 bases, J lost 4 bases, and 12 bases lay in between. The CDR3 here is CASSQDRLTSYGYTF. Here the CDR3 DNA reads TGTGCCAGCAGCCAAGATCGACTGACAAGCTATGGCTACACCTTC.

The chain combines TRBV11-1 with TRBJ2-1; the match to TRBD2 covers 10 bases. This CDR3 region has 13 residues. The germline gives CDR1 SGHAT, CDR2 FQDESV (reference sequence). V shed 5 bases and J 9 bases; nucleotides not matched to a gene: 4. The DNA for the CDR3 is TGTGCCAGCAGCACTACTAGCGGGGCTGAGCAGTTCTTC. It translates to CASSTTSGAEQFF.

This clone turned up a few times. The CDR3 loop is CASSPPGSTEAFF. The CDR3 DNA follows: TGTGCCAGCTCACCACCAGGGAGCACTGAAGCTTTCTTT. This chain connects TRBV18 to TRBJ1-1, with D uncertain. Germline V lookup: CDR1 KGHSH, CDR2 LQKENI. The CDR3 runs 13 residues. V lost 0 bases and J lost 4, with 6 bases in between.

The gene calls are TRBV5-6 and TRBJ2-1; D might be TRBD2 (5 bases). CDR1 is SGHDT and CDR2 is YYEEEE in the germline V gene. The CDR3 contains 14 residues. V was trimmed by 0 bases and J by 7 bases, leaving 11 bases between them. The CDR3 loop reads CASSLVASRNEQFF. Here the CDR3 DNA reads TGTGCCAGCAGCTTGGTGGCTAGCAGGAATGAGCAGTTCTTC.

The chain employs TRBV7-3 and TRBJ2-1, with 8 bases aligning to TRBD2. Looked up from germline, CDR1 is SGHTA and CDR2 is FQGTGA. V lost 2 bases, J lost 8 bases, and 8 bases stayed unmatched. The length of the CDR3 is 15 residues. The CDR3 DNA reads as TGTGCCAGCAGCTTAGACGGGGGGGCCACGGATGAGCAGTTCTTC. Protein: CASSLDGGATDEQFF.

V gene TRBV23-1 combines with J gene TRBJ2-5; D ambiguous. TRBV23-1 is designated an ORF whose function remains uncertain. This CDR3 comprises 18 residues. Trimming removed 0 bases at V and 4 bases at J, with 21 bases between. The chain's CDR3 is CASSQSTVEAAPSETQYF. CDR3 in DNA: TGCGCCAGCAGTCAATCCACAGTTGAGGCAGCACCCTCAGAGACCCAGTACTTC.

The V call is TRBV7-9, the J call TRBJ2-1; 15 bases match TRBD2. The ends lost 5 bases at V and 4 bases at J; junction bases unmatched: 6. Germline lookup yields CDR1 SEHNR and CDR2 FQNEAQ (reference sequence). The CDR3 sequence is 17 residues long. The CDR3, as DNA: TGTGCCAGCAGCATCGGACTAGCGGGGGGGTGGTACAATGAGCAGTTCTTC. This codes for CASSIGLAGGWYNEQFF.

The J gene is TRBJ1-1, the V gene TRBV4-2; D not certain. This CDR3 has 12 amino acids. CDR1 and CDR2 from the germline V gene are LGHNA and YNFKEQ. The V gene lost 0 bases and the J gene lost 11 bases, with 10 bases spanning the gap. The chain's CDR3 is CASSQDLYVAFF. CDR3 nucleotide sequence: TGTGCCAGCAGCCAAGATCTATACGTGGCTTTCTTT.

The chain couples TRBV5-4 to TRBJ2-3; 8 nucleotides match TRBD1. Germline CDR1 and CDR2: SGHNT and YYREEE (reference sequence). There are 16 residues in the CDR3. Germline trimming cut 4 bases from V and 2 bases from J; bases unmatched to any gene: 9. The CDR3 spells CASSDWDRSYTDTQYF. The CDR3 nucleotides are TGTGCCAGCAGCGACTGGGACAGGAGCTACACAGATACGCAGTATTTT.

The gene calls are TRBV5-6 and TRBJ2-1; 7 nucleotides align to TRBD1. The germline V gene encodes CDR1 SGHDT and CDR2 YYEEEE. The J segment lost 7 bases and the V segment lost 5 bases, leaving 15 bases of the junction unmatched. The CDR3 consists of 16 residues. This CDR3 reads CASRVLPGTVSNEQFF. CDR3 in DNA: TGTGCCAGCAGGGTTCTTCCGGGGACAGTCTCGAATGAGCAGTTCTTC. Combining the CDR3 with reference TRBV5-6 and TRBJ2-1 gives the whole variable domain DAGVTQSPTHLIKTRGQQVTLRCSPKSGHDTVSWYQQALGQGPQFIFQYYEEEERQRGNFPDRFSGHQFPNYSSELNVNALLLGDSALYLCASRVLPGTVSNEQFFGPGTRLTVL.

V gene TRBV29-1 combines with J gene TRBJ1-1; D possibly corresponds to TRBD1 (6 bases). V dropped 4 bases and J dropped 5 bases, with 14 bases sitting between them. The CDR3 spans 13 residues. From germline, CDR1 is SQVTM and CDR2 ANQGSEA. The chain's CDR3 is CSVVGAGWTEAFF. In DNA, the CDR3 is TGCAGCGTTGTGGGGGCCGGTTGGACTGAAGCTTTCTTT.

In this sample, this clone turned up once. This chain links TRBV5-1 with TRBJ2-5; TRBD1 or TRBD2 may be the D gene (5 bases each). The CDR3 contains 14 residues. Trimming shortened V by 5 bases and J by 1 base, and 12 bases separated the two germline ends. Germline CDR1 reads SGHRS; CDR2 reads YFSETQ. For the CDR3, the DNA is TGCGCCAGCAGGGTCGTAGGGACCCAAGAGACCCAGTACTTC. This gives the protein CASRVVGTQETQYF.

J is TRBJ2-1 and V is TRBV13, with no clear D. The V gene lost 7 bases and the J gene lost 0 bases, with 10 bases spanning the gap. Germline V lookup: CDR1 PRHDT, CDR2 FYEKMQ (reference sequence). The length of the CDR3 is 14 residues. CDR3 in amino acids: CASTTLSSYNEQFF. CDR3 in DNA: TGTGCCAGCACGACGCTTAGCTCCTACAATGAGCAGTTCTTC.